The text below deals with one T cell receptor beta chain. Its specificity is unknown. This sample was included in a study of T cell responses to AZD1222 COVID-19 vaccine. Study observations and caveats: Baseline serology detected seropositivity in only a handful of AZD1222 recipients. Sampled repertoires all dated from after the peak T cell response.

Measured with immunoSEQ multiplex PCR; TCRdb has only the in-frame clones, and not every one. This sample has some 120,000 clones, with roughly 87% found just once. The input for sequencing was peripheral blood, taken 28 days after the second AZD1222 dose. The sequence derives from an adult who received the AZD1222 COVID-19 vaccine.

CDR3 amino acids: CASSQDRGSPLHF. The DNA of the CDR3 is TGCGCCAGCAGCCAAGACAGGGGTTCACCCCTCCACTTT. V is TRBV4-3 and J is TRBJ1-6, with D perhaps matching TRBD1 (6 bases). Germline CDR1 LGHNA, CDR2 YSLEER. V dropped 0 bases and J dropped 9 bases, with 6 bases sitting between them. This CDR3 spans 13 amino acids.